This T cell receptor (beta chain) was found in a study of T cells in Graves' hyperthyroidism and ophthalmopathy. Using RNA transcripts as the source, TCR beta CDR3 regions were amplified. The TCR CDR3 first-round RT-PCR relied on the HTBI primer set. TCRdb fed the multiplex PCR reads into MiXCR, producing one record per CDR3 protein. The profile shows roughly 580,000 distinct CDR3 sequences, approximately 44% of them singletons. This TCR was recovered from a woman younger than 30 with Graves' hyperthyroidism. Sequencing input: peripheral blood or thyroid tissue (not recorded which).

CDR3 sequence reads: CARQMGAYEQYF. CDR3 DNA: TGTGCTAGACAAATGGGGGCATACGAGCAGTACTTC. This rearrangement joins TRBV7-9 to TRBJ2-7; D is perhaps TRBD1 (6 bases). Germline loops: CDR1 SEHNR, CDR2 FQNEAQ (reference sequence). CDR3 length: 12 amino acids. Complete variable domain (other parts from reference TRBV7-9 and TRBJ2-7): DTGVSQNPRHKITKRGQNVTFRCDPISEHNRLYWYRQTLGQGPEFLTYFQNEAQLEKSRLLSDRFSAERPKGSFSTLEIQRTEQGDSAMYLCARQMGAYEQYFGPGTRLTVT.